The 7 T cell receptor beta chains presented below share a single source sample, sequenced in a study of blood T cell repertoires in COVID-19. Data came from immunoSEQ multiplex PCR; TCRdb stores just in-frame clones and leaves some out. Found here are under 200,000 clones, roughly 80% of them singletons; the top ten hold approximately 8.4%. Sequenced sample: PBMCs or T cells enriched from blood (not recorded which). The origin of the receptors is a woman aged 50 to 65 who had recovered from COVID-19.

The rearrangement uses TRBV6-2 or TRBV6-3 and TRBJ1-1, with D possibly TRBD1 on 6 matching bases. The germline V and J ends were trimmed by 2 bases and 3 bases, with 16 bases remaining between them. This CDR3 contains 16 residues. Germline V lookup: CDR1 MNHEY, CDR2 SVGEGT. The CDR3 sequence is CASSYEQGRRDTEAFF. The CDR3 nucleotides are TGTGCCAGCAGTTACGAGCAGGGGCGCCGGGACACTGAAGCTTTCTTT.

This chain uses TRBV6-6 with TRBJ1-1, with 9 positions matching TRBD1. Germline CDR1 reads MNHNY; CDR2 reads SVGAGI (reference sequence). V lost 5 bases to trimming and J lost 4 bases; unmatched junction nucleotides: 8. This CDR3 spans 15 amino acids. The DNA for the CDR3 is TGTGCCAGCAGTCGCGGGGAGACAGGGGGCACTGAAGCTTTCTTT. Protein: CASSRGETGGTEAFF.

V and J are TRBV27 and TRBJ2-7, with D tentatively TRBD2 (7 bases). This CDR3 has 16 residues. Germline values: CDR1 MNHEY, CDR2 SMNVEV (reference sequence). The V gene lost 7 bases and the J gene lost 0 bases, with 19 bases spanning the gap. For the CDR3, the DNA is TGTGCCAGCATTCTACCCTGGGGGGGCCCCTCCTACGAGCAGTACTTC. It is translated as CASILPWGGPSYEQYF.

The chain uses TRBV2 and TRBJ2-7, with TRBD1 matching 7 bases. Germline V gene sequence: CDR1 SNHLY, CDR2 FYNNEI. With V trimmed by 6 bases and J by 11 bases, 10 bases remained unmatched. The CDR3 consists of 12 residues. CDR3: CASRATGIIEYF. CDR3 in DNA: TGTGCCAGCAGGGCGACAGGGATCATCGAGTACTTC.

The CDR3 DNA reads as TGTGCCAGCAGCTTGGGAGGACAGGGAACCTACAATGAGCAGTTCTTC. As protein: CASSLGGQGTYNEQFF. The chain couples TRBV5-4 to TRBJ2-1; TRBD1 agrees at 8 bases. Germline values: CDR1 SGHNT, CDR2 YYREEE (reference sequence). With V trimmed by 0 bases and J by 2 bases, 4 bases remained unmatched. This CDR3 spans 16 amino acids. The complete variable domain, with remaining parts taken from reference TRBV5-4 and TRBJ2-1, reads ETGVTQSPTHLIKTRGQQVTLRCSSQSGHNTVSWYQQALGQGPQFIFQYYREEENGRGNFPPRFSGLQFPNYSSELNVNALELDDSALYLCASSLGGQGTYNEQFFGPGTRLTVL.

The V and J genes are TRBV12-5 and TRBJ2-1, with a tentative D call TRBD2 (6 bases). CDR3 length: 13 amino acids. Germline V gives CDR1 LGHNT, CDR2 FRNRAP. The V and J ends lost 3 bases and 9 bases respectively, with 12 bases between them. The CDR3 sequence: CASGFGGEGEQFF. The CDR3 DNA is TGTGCTAGTGGTTTCGGGGGAGAGGGTGAGCAGTTCTTC.

Here the CDR3 DNA reads TGTGCCAGTAGCCAGACAGGGTACACCGGGGAGCTGTTTTTT. Its translation is CASSQTGYTGELFF. The V gene is TRBV19, the J gene TRBJ2-2, with TRBD1 matching 7 bases. V lost 6 bases, J lost 3 bases, and 4 bases stayed unmatched. The CDR3 covers 14 residues. From germline, CDR1 is LNHDA and CDR2 SQIVND (reference sequence).